The 14 T cell receptor beta chains below come from one sample, sequenced in a study of CD8+ T cells in alopecia areata. In each case, RNA was isolated and then reverse transcribed into cDNA as the sequencing template. The repertoire was sequenced with immunoSEQ multiplex PCR; TCRdb's copy has only in-frame clones and lacks some. The sample carries tens of thousands of clones, about 40% recorded once. The sequenced sample consisted of NKG2D-low CD8+ T cells sorted from blood. The receptors derive from a human donor with alopecia areata.

This clone was counted a few times. The CDR3 region is CSVLAERGYNEQFF. The DNA of the CDR3 is TGCAGCGTATTAGCGGAAAGGGGCTACAATGAGCAGTTCTTC. V and J are TRBV29-1 and TRBJ2-1; possible D gene TRBD2, 6 bases. Trimming shortened V by 6 bases and J by 3 bases, and 15 bases separated the two germline ends. This CDR3 is 14 amino acids long. Germline-derived CDR1 and CDR2 are SQVTM and ANQGSEA.

This clone was seen a few times. The chain employs TRBV7-9 and TRBJ2-5, with D unclear. The CDR3 length is 14 residues. The V gene's germline CDR1 is SEHNR and CDR2 FQNEAQ (reference sequence). The V and J ends lost 5 bases and 2 bases respectively, with 12 bases between them. The CDR3 DNA reads TGTGCCAGCAGCCCCCGTCGGAATCAAGAGACCCAGTACTTC. Protein sequence: CASSPRRNQETQYF. Supplemented by reference TRBV7-9 and TRBJ2-5, the full variable domain reads DTGVSQNPRHKITKRGQNVTFRCDPISEHNRLYWYRQTLGQGPEFLTYFQNEAQLEKSRLLSDRFSAERPKGSFSTLEIQRTEQGDSAMYLCASSPRRNQETQYFGPGTRLLVL.

This rearrangement joins TRBV29-1 to TRBJ2-1, with D possibly matching TRBD2 (6 bases). Germline assignment: CDR1 SQVTM and CDR2 ANQGSEA. With 7 bases removed from V and 7 bases from J, the gap between germline ends came to 20 bases. The CDR3 loop spans 14 amino acids. The CDR3 coding sequence is TGCAGCGCCGACGGGCGGGGCCCCGGGAATGAGCAGTTCTTC. Residues: CSADGRGPGNEQFF.

The CDR3 loop is CASSFSTTIYNEQFF. Written as DNA, the CDR3 is TGTGCCAGCAGCTTCTCCACTACCATCTACAATGAGCAGTTCTTC. The chain combines TRBV7-3 with TRBJ2-1; D gene unclear. V lost 3 bases, J lost 3 bases, and 12 bases lay in between. CDR3 length: 15 residues. Germline-derived CDR1 and CDR2 are SGHTA and FQGTGA. The full variable domain, rest sourced from reference TRBV7-3 and TRBJ2-1, is GAGVSQTPSNKVTEKGKYVELRCDPISGHTALYWYRQSLGQGPEFLIYFQGTGAADDSGLPNDRFFAVRPEGSVSTLKIQRTERGDSAVYLCASSFSTTIYNEQFFGPGTRLTVL.

This clone was detected once. The genes are TRBV9 and TRBJ2-7; weak D call: TRBD1 (6 bases). Germline lookup yields CDR1 SGDLS and CDR2 YYNGEE. V lost 7 bases and J lost 3, with 14 bases in between. There are 13 residues in the CDR3. The CDR3 here is CASGSGENYEQYF. CDR3 bases: TGTGCCAGCGGTTCAGGGGAAAACTACGAGCAGTACTTC.

The chain employs TRBV13 and TRBJ2-2, with D perhaps TRBD1 (6 bases). V was pared by 0 bases and J by 1 base, with 6 bases between. The CDR3 loop spans 15 amino acids. The germline V gene encodes CDR1 PRHDT and CDR2 FYEKMQ (reference sequence). CDR3 sequence (DNA): TGTGCCAGCAGCTTAGGAGGGGGGAACACCGGGGAGCTGTTTTTT. This sequence encodes CASSLGGGNTGELFF. Based on the CDR3 plus reference TRBV13 and TRBJ2-2, the full variable domain is AAGVIQSPRHLIKEKRETATLKCYPIPRHDTVYWYQQGPGQDPQFLISFYEKMQSDKGSIPDRFSAQQFSDYHSELNMSSLELGDSALYFCASSLGGGNTGELFFGEGSRLTVL.

The chain has TRBV14 and TRBJ2-5; 8 bases agree with TRBD1. Unmatched junction bases numbered 4, after V lost 0 bases and J lost 4 bases. The CDR3 has 15 amino acids. Germline V gene lookup returns CDR1 SGHDN and CDR2 FVKESK. CDR3 nucleotides: TGTGCCAGCAGCCAAGATCACAGGGGGAGAGAGACCCAGTACTTC. Protein product: CASSQDHRGRETQYF.

This clone was picked up a small number of times. V gene TRBV19 combines with J gene TRBJ1-1; TRBD1 is a possible D gene (6 bases). Deletions cut 3 bases from V and 1 base from J, with 9 bases between. The length of the CDR3 is 14 residues. The V gene's germline CDR1 is LNHDA and CDR2 SQIVND (reference sequence). In DNA, the CDR3 is TGTGCCAGTAGTATTGGGGGCAAGAACACTGAAGCTTTCTTT. This translates into CASSIGGKNTEAFF.

This clone was detected a few times. The genes are TRBV7-9 and TRBJ2-1; 8 bases are shared with TRBD1. CDR3 length equals 15 residues. Looked up from germline, CDR1 is SEHNR and CDR2 is FQNEAQ (reference sequence). J lost 4 bases, V lost 4 bases, and 6 bases had no gene match. This CDR3 reads CASSSPGTGYNEQFF. DNA of the CDR3: TGTGCCAGCAGCTCACCCGGGACAGGATACAATGAGCAGTTCTTC.

The CDR3 is CATSRDKQWAPYEQYF. In DNA form, the CDR3 reads TGTGCCACCAGCAGAGATAAGCAGTGGGCCCCCTACGAGCAGTACTTC. The genes are TRBV15 and TRBJ2-7, with no clear D. From germline, CDR1 is LNHNV and CDR2 YYDKDF (reference sequence). Trimming shortened V by 0 bases and J by 2 bases, and 14 bases separated the two germline ends. The CDR3 has 16 amino acids.

This sequence joins TRBV27 and TRBJ2-7; 7 nucleotides agree with TRBD1. Losses at the gene ends were 5 bases for V and 5 bases for J; bases not matched to a gene: 3. CDR3 size: 12 residues. Germline V gene lookup returns CDR1 MNHEY and CDR2 SMNVEV (reference sequence). In nucleotides, the CDR3 is TGTGCCAGCAGTCAGACAGGGCACGAGCAGTACTTC. This gives the protein CASSQTGHEQYF.

V usage is TRBV2 and J usage is TRBJ1-1, with 9 bases fitting TRBD1. The CDR3 is 14 amino acids. V lost 5 bases to trimming and J lost 3 bases; unmatched junction nucleotides: 4. Per germline, CDR1 SNHLY and CDR2 FYNNEI. CDR3 nucleotide sequence: TGTGCCAGCAGTCCGGACAGGGGAGACACTGAAGCTTTCTTT. Its translation: CASSPDRGDTEAFF.

V is TRBV13 and J is TRBJ2-1; the match to TRBD2 covers 10 bases. The CDR3 has 15 amino acids. CDR1 is PRHDT and CDR2 is FYEKMQ in the germline V gene (reference sequence). V dropped 5 bases and J dropped 10; count of bases not matched to a gene: 11. The CDR3 sequence is CASSLERLAGVEQFF. In DNA, the CDR3 is TGTGCCAGCAGCCTAGAGCGGCTAGCGGGAGTCGAGCAGTTCTTC.

This chain joins TRBV7-9 and TRBJ2-1; D perhaps matches TRBD2 (5 bases). V lost 5 bases and J lost 8, with 7 bases in between. Per the germline V gene, CDR1 is SEHNR and CDR2 is FQNEAQ (reference sequence). CDR3 size: 11 residues. In DNA form, the CDR3 reads TGTGCCAGCAGCGGAGGAGATGAGCAGTTCTTC. Its translation is CASSGGDEQFF. Supplemented by reference TRBV7-9 and TRBJ2-1, the full variable domain reads DTGVSQNPRHKITKRGQNVTFRCDPISEHNRLYWYRQTLGQGPEFLTYFQNEAQLEKSRLLSDRFSAERPKGSFSTLEIQRTEQGDSAMYLCASSGGDEQFFGPGTRLTVL.